This is a list of T cell receptor beta chains from one sample in a study of blood T cell repertoires in COVID-19. The data were produced by immunoSEQ multiplex PCR, yet TCRdb's version contains in-frame clones alone and is incomplete. The sample has 70,000 to 75,000 clones; roughly 80% are singletons. The sequencing input was peripheral blood. The receptors were gathered from an older man with acute or convalescent COVID-19. The CDR3 runs from the conserved cysteine through the conserved F or W. D genes are given only for firm matches. The listing skips clone size in some rows; elsewhere it reads once, few, many or a size class.

TRBJ2-2 | . | . | TRBV6-2/TRBV6-3 | CASSRATGELFF | TGTGCCAGCAGCCGCGCGACCGGGGAGCTGTTTTTT
TRBJ2-3 | . | . | TRBV27 | CASSFWQGMGTQYF | TGTGCCAGCAGTTTCTGGCAGGGGATGGGTACGCAGTATTTT
TRBJ2-7 | TRBD2 | . | TRBV27 | CASSLQNPTSGNSYEQYF | TGTGCCAGCAGTTTACAAAACCCAACTAGCGGCAACTCCTACGAGCAGTACTTC
TRBJ2-7 | TRBD1 | . | TRBV6-5 | CASRRGQEFYEQYF | TGTGCCAGCAGACGTGGACAGGAGTTCTACGAGCAGTACTTC
TRBJ2-1 | . | . | TRBV4-3 | CASSHQQGNEQFF | TGCGCCAGCAGCCACCAACAGGGAAACGAGCAGTTCTTC
TRBJ2-7 | . | . | TRBV10-1 | CASSEGGGAKYEQYF | TGCGCCAGCAGTGAGGGAGGGGGCGCGAAATACGAGCAGTACTTC
TRBJ1-2 | . | . | TRBV4-1 | CASSPNGLRLNYGYTF | TGCGCCAGCAGCCCCAACGGACTCAGACTTAACTATGGCTACACCTTC
TRBJ1-5 | . | . | TRBV6-5 | CASSYSNAIQPQHF | TGTGCCAGCAGTTACTCGAATGCGATTCAGCCCCAGCATTTT
TRBJ1-1 | TRBD1 | . | TRBV27 | CASRPWTGGPEAFF | TGTGCCAGCCGCCCTTGGACAGGGGGTCCTGAAGCTTTCTTT
TRBJ1-4 | . | few | TRBV25-1 | CASSEEGLKLFF | TGTGCCAGCAGTGAGGAGGGCCTAAAACTGTTTTTT
TRBJ2-1 | TRBD2 | . | TRBV6-5 | CASSSPGLAGGEQFF | TGTGCCAGCAGCTCCCCGGGACTAGCGGGGGGTGAGCAGTTCTTC
TRBJ2-2 | . | few | TRBV18 | CASSDRSNTGELFF | TGTGCCAGCTCCGACAGGTCGAACACCGGGGAGCTGTTTTTT
TRBJ2-1 | . | . | TRBV6-1 | CASSDRRGFSYNEQFF | TGTGCCAGCAGTGACCGTAGGGGATTCTCCTACAATGAGCAGTTCTTC
TRBJ1-2 | . | few | TRBV27 | CASSDTGTFIYGYTF | TGTGCCAGCAGTGACACCGGGACATTTATCTATGGCTACACCTTC
TRBJ2-4 | TRBD1 | once | TRBV27 | CARGQVDSGLAKNIQYF | TGTGCCAGAGGACAGGTCGACTCGGGTTTAGCCAAAAACATTCAGTACTTC
TRBJ1-5 | . | . | TRBV19 | CASKEGRNQPQHF | TGTGCCAGTAAAGAGGGAAGGAATCAGCCCCAGCATTTT
TRBJ2-7 | TRBD1 | . | TRBV5-1 | CATTPGTGDEQYF | TGCGCCACTACCCCCGGGACAGGGGACGAGCAGTACTTC
TRBJ1-1 | TRBD1 | . | TRBV9 | CASSVTGQGSEAFF | TGTGCCAGCAGCGTAACGGGACAGGGATCTGAAGCTTTCTTT
TRBJ2-3 | TRBD2 | few | TRBV5-4 | CASSWETSGGRDTQYF | TGTGCCAGCAGCTGGGAGACTAGCGGGGGTAGGGATACGCAGTATTTT
TRBJ2-2 | . | . | TRBV7-6 | CASSSVTGNTGELFF | TGTGCCAGCAGCTCTGTTACAGGGAACACCGGGGAGCTGTTTTTT
TRBJ2-1 | . | once | TRBV25-1 | CASSEPRAGKTNEQFF | TGTGCCAGCAGCGAGCCCCGGGCCGGGAAGACGAATGAGCAGTTCTTC
TRBJ1-1 | TRBD1 | once | TRBV18 | CASSPRTGANTEAFF | TGTGCCAGCTCACCGCGGACAGGGGCGAACACTGAAGCTTTCTTT
TRBJ2-3 | TRBD1 | few | TRBV24-1 | CATSETGSTDTQYF | TGTGCCACCAGTGAGACAGGGAGCACAGATACGCAGTATTTT
TRBJ1-2 | . | . | TRBV5-6 | CASSLGRGISYGYTF | TGTGCCAGCAGCTTGGGGAGAGGAATCAGCTATGGCTACACCTTC
TRBJ1-4 | . | . | TRBV4-1 | CASSRGTPEGEKLFF | TGCGCCAGCAGCCGAGGGACCCCGGAGGGGGAAAAACTGTTTTTT
TRBJ1-2 | TRBD1 | . | TRBV5-4 | CASSLEGQGVYGYTF | TGTGCCAGCAGCTTGGAGGGACAGGGGGTCTATGGCTACACCTTC
TRBJ1-1 | TRBD1 | . | TRBV29-1 | CSVGKGTDNTEAFF | TGCAGCGTTGGAAAGGGGACAGATAACACTGAAGCTTTCTTT
TRBJ2-7 | TRBD2 | . | TRBV7-8 | CASSSSRASGSYEQYF | TGTGCCAGCAGCTCTAGTCGGGCTAGCGGATCCTACGAGCAGTACTTC
TRBJ2-3 | TRBD2 | . | TRBV9 | CASSFALAGGGDTQYF | TGTGCCAGCAGCTTCGCACTAGCGGGGGGGGGAGATACGCAGTATTTT
TRBJ2-1 | . | . | TRBV29-1 | CSVDTALTYEQFF | TGCAGCGTTGACACAGCCTTAACCTATGAGCAGTTCTTC
TRBJ2-1 | TRBD2 | . | TRBV2 | CASSERLLAGGDNEQFF | TGTGCCAGCAGTGAACGTCTCCTAGCGGGAGGAGACAATGAGCAGTTCTTC
TRBJ2-1 | TRBD2 | . | TRBV27 | CASSLVASGRATYNEQFF | TGTGCCAGCAGTTTAGTGGCTAGCGGGAGGGCCACCTACAATGAGCAGTTCTTC
TRBJ1-2 | . | . | TRBV20-1 | CSASPMGDSYGYTF | TGCAGTGCTAGTCCCATGGGAGATTCATATGGCTACACCTTC
TRBJ2-7 | TRBD1 | few | TRBV7-8 | CASSSAGTGFYEQYF | TGTGCCAGCAGCTCTGCCGGGACAGGGTTCTACGAGCAGTACTTC
TRBJ2-1 | TRBD2 | . | TRBV6-5 | CASSASGSSYNEQFF | TGTGCCAGCAGCGCTAGCGGGAGCTCCTACAATGAGCAGTTCTTC
TRBJ2-5 | TRBD1 | . | TRBV24-1 | CATSDSGQGKETQYF | TGTGCCACCAGTGATTCGGGACAGGGGAAAGAGACCCAGTACTTC
TRBJ1-2 | . | . | TRBV4-2 | CASSQGEGPNYGYTF | TGTGCCAGCAGCCAAGGGGAGGGGCCTAACTATGGCTACACCTTC
TRBJ2-2 | TRBD1 | . | TRBV6-4 | CASSDRTGYTGELFF | TGTGCCAGCAGTGACAGGACAGGGTACACCGGGGAGCTGTTTTTT
TRBJ1-1 | TRBD1 | . | TRBV9 | CASSFTGAPGAAEAFF | TGTGCCAGCAGCTTCACAGGGGCCCCAGGGGCCGCCGAAGCTTTCTTT
TRBJ1-1 | . | . | TRBV13 | CASSLQGNTEAFF | TGTGCCAGCAGCTTACAGGGGAACACTGAAGCTTTCTTT
TRBJ2-2 | TRBD2 | . | TRBV6-2/TRBV6-3 | CASSGVRTSGNTGELFF | TGTGCCAGCAGCGGGGTCCGGACTAGCGGGAACACCGGGGAGCTGTTTTTT
TRBJ2-7 | TRBD2 | . | TRBV5-1 | CASSPGTSRAVAYEQYF | TGCGCCAGCAGCCCAGGGACTAGCCGAGCTGTAGCCTACGAGCAGTACTTC
TRBJ2-1 | . | . | TRBV5-1 | CASSLEGRDFNEQFF | TGCGCCAGCAGCTTGGAGGGCAGGGATTTCAATGAGCAGTTCTTC
TRBJ2-7 | TRBD2 | once | TRBV7-3 | CASSLAGGPHEQYF | TGTGCCAGCAGCTTAGCGGGAGGGCCCCACGAGCAGTACTTC